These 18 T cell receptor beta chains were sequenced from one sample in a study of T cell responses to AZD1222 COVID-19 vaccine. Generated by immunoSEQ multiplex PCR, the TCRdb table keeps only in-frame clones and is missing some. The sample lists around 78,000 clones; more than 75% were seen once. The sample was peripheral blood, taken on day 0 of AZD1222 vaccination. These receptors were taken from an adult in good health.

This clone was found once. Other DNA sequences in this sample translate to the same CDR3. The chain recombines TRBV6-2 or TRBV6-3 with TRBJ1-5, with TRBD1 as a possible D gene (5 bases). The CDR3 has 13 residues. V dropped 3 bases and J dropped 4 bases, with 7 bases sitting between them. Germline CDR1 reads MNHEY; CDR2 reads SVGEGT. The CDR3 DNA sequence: TGTGCCAGCAGTTATGGGGGGAATCAGCCCCAGCATTTT. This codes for CASSYGGNQPQHF.

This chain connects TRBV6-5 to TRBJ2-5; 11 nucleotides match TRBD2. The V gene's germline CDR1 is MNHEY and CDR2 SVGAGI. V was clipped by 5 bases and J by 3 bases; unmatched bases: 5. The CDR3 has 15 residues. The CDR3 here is CASSKQTSGEETQYF. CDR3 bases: TGTGCCAGCAGTAAACAGACTAGCGGGGAAGAGACCCAGTACTTC.

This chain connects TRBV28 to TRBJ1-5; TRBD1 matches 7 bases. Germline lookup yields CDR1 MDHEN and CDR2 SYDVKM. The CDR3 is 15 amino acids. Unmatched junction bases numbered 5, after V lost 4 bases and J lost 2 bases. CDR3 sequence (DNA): TGTGCCAGCAGTTCCTACAGGGGTGGCAATCAGCCCCAGCATTTT. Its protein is CASSSYRGGNQPQHF.

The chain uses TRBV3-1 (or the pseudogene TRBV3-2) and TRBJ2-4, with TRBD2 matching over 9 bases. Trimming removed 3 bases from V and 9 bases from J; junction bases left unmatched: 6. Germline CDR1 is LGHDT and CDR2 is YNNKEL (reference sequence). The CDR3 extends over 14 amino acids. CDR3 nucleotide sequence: TGTGCCAGCAGCCAGCTAGCGGGGAGGGGCATTCAGTACTTC. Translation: CASSQLAGRGIQYF.

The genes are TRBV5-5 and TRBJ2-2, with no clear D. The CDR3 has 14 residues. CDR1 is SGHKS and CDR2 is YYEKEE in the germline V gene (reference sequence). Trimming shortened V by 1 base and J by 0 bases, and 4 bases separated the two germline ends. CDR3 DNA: TGTGCCAGCAGCTTGCTCGCGAACACCGGGGAGCTGTTTTTT. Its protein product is CASSLLANTGELFF. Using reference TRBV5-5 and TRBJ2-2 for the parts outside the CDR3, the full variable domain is DAGVTQSPTHLIKTRGQQVTLRCSPISGHKSVSWYQQVLGQGPQFIFQYYEKEERGRGNFPDRFSARQFPNYSSELNVNALLLGDSALYLCASSLLANTGELFFGEGSRLTVL.

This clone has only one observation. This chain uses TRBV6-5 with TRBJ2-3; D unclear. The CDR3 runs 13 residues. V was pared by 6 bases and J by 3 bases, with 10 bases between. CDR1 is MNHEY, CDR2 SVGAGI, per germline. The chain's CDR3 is CASRRSWTDTQYF. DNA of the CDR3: TGTGCCAGCAGACGCTCGTGGACAGATACGCAGTATTTT.

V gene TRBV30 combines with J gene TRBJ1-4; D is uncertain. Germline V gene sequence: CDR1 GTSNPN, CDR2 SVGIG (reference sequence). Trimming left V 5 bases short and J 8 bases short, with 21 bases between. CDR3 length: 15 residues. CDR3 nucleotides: TGTGCCTGGGAGAGGCTACGAGGGTTGCGGGAAAAACTGTTTTTT. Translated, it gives CAWERLRGLREKLFF. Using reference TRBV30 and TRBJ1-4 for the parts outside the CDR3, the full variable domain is SQTIHQWPATLVQPVGSPLSLECTVEGTSNPNLYWYRQAAGRGLQLLFYSVGIGQISSEVPQNLSASRPQDRQFILSSKKLLLSDSGFYLCAWERLRGLREKLFFGSGTQLSVL.

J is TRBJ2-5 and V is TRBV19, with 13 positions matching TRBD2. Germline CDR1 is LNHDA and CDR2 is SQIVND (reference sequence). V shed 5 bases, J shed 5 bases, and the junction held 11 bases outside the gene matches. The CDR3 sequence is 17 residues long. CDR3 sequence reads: CASSVLTTSGGRETQYF. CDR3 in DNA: TGTGCCAGTAGTGTCCTTACGACTAGCGGGGGGAGGGAGACCCAGTACTTC.

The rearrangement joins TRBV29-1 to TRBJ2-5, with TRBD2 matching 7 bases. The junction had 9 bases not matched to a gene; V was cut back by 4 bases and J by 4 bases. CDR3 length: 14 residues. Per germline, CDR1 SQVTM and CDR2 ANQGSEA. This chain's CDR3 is CSVVRATGGETQYF. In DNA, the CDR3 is TGCAGCGTTGTTCGGGCGACGGGAGGAGAGACCCAGTACTTC.

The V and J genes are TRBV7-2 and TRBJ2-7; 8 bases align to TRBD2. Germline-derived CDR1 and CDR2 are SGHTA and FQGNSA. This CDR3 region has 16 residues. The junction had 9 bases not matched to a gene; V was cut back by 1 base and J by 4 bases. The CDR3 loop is CASSLVSSGGGYEQYF. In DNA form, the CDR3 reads TGTGCCAGCAGCTTAGTATCGAGCGGGGGAGGGTACGAGCAGTACTTC.

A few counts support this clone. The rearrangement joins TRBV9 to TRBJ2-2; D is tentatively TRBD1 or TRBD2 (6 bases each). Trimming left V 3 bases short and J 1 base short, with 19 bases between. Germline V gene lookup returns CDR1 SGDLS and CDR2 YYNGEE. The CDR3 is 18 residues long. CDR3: CASSAPRGGLGNTGELFF. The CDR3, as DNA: TGTGCCAGCAGCGCTCCACGTGGGGGGCTGGGGAACACCGGGGAGCTGTTTTTT.

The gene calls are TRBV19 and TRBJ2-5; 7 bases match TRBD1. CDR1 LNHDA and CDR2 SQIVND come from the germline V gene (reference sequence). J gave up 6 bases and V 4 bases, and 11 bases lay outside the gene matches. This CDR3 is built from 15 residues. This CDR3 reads CASSKTTGSLQTQYF. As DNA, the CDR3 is TGTGCCAGTAGTAAAACGACAGGGAGTTTACAGACCCAGTACTTC.

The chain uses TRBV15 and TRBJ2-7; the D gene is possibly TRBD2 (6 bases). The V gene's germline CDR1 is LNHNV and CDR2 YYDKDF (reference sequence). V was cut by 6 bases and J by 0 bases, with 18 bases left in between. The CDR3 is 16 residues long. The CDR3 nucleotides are TGTGCCACCAGAACCGAGGTCCAGGGAGGCTCCTACGAGCAGTACTTC. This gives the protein CATRTEVQGGSYEQYF.

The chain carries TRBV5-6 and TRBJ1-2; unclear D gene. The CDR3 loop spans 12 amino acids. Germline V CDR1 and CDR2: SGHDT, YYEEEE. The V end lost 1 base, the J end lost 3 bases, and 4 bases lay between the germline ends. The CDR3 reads CASSLNDYGYTF. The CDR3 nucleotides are TGTGCCAGCAGCTTGAACGACTATGGCTACACCTTC.

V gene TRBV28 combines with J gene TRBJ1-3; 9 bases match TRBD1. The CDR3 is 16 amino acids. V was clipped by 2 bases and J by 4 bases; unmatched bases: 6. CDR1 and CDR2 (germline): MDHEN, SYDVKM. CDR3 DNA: TGTGCCAGCAGTTTACGGACAGGGGCGCGGGGAAACACCATATATTTT. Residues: CASSLRTGARGNTIYF. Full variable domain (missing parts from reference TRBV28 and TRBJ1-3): DVKVTQSSRYLVKRTGEKVFLECVQDMDHENMFWYRQDPGLGLRLIYFSYDVKMKEKGDIPEGYSVSREKKERFSLILESASTNQTSMYLCASSLRTGARGNTIYFGEGSWLTVV.

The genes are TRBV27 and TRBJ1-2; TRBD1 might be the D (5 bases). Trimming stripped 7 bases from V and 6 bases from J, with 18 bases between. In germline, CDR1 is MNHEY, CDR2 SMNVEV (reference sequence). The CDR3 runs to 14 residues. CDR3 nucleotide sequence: TGTGCCAGCATCCGTCCCGAGGGGCCTGATGGCTACACCTTC. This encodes CASIRPEGPDGYTF.

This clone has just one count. Here the CDR3 reads CASSSENQDMNTEAFF. DNA of the CDR3: TGTGCCAGCAGCTCGGAAAACCAGGACATGAACACTGAAGCTTTCTTT. The chain joins TRBV5-4 to TRBJ1-1; maybe TRBD1 (5 bases). Germline CDR1 and CDR2: SGHNT and YYREEE (reference sequence). CDR3 length equals 16 residues. V lost 3 bases to trimming and J lost 0 bases, with 15 bases between them.

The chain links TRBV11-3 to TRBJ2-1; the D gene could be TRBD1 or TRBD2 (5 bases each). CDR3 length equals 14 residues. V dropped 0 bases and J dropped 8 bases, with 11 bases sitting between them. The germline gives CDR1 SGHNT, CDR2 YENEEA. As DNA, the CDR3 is TGTGCCAGCAGCTTAGACCGGGACCTTGATGAGCAGTTCTTC. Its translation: CASSLDRDLDEQFF.